These T cell receptor beta chains were read from a single sample in a study of T cell repertoires in cytomegalovirus infection. Antigens for these TCRs are unknown. MiXCR, applied by TCRdb to the reads, yields one record per CDR3 protein. The sample records just over 450,000 distinct CDR3 sequences, about two fifths being singletons. The specimen comprised cultured PBMCs, sampled from culture after CMV antigen stimulation. The receptor source for this set is a human donor in good health (CMV status not recorded). Some clones in this sample may be carry-over from other donors' samples. Both conserved end residues are part of each CDR3. The order of the fields is clone size, V gene, J gene, D gene, CDR3 length, CDR3 DNA, CDR3 protein. A D gene is named only where the DNA matches it firmly. Size tells how often a clone was seen (once, few, many) or the class of an expanded clone, and some rows leave it out.

>-|TRBV18|TRBJ1-6|-|15
TGTGCCAGCTCACCAGCCGGACAGCCTAATTCACCCCTCCACTTT
CASSPAGQPNSPLHF
>once|TRBV10-3|TRBJ2-2|TRBD1|13
TGTGCCACCGGGACAGAGAACACCGGGGAGCTGTTTTTT
CATGTENTGELFF
>-|TRBV6-1|TRBJ1-5|-|14
TGTGCCAGCAGTGAGGTGGGTTGGAGAGGGACCCAGCATTTT
CASSEVGWRGTQHF
>-|TRBV18|TRBJ1-1|-|17
TGTGCCAGCTCACCAAAGACAGGACTTATCATGAACACTGAAGCTTTCTTT
CASSPKTGLIMNTEAFF
>-|TRBV28|TRBJ1-5|-|16
TGTGCCAGCAGTCCGCGACAGGTGCCTTATCGACAGCCCCAGCATTTT
CASSPRQVPYRQPQHF
>many|TRBV7-2|TRBJ2-7|TRBD2|15
TGTGCCAGCAGCCCTAGCGGGAGCGGGGTCTACGAGCAGTACTTC
CASSPSGSGVYEQYF
>few|TRBV29-1|TRBJ2-7|-|12
TGCAGCGGCGGACTTACAGGGTTCGAGCAGTACTTC
CSGGLTGFEQYF
>-|TRBV27|TRBJ2-7|-|14
TGTGCCACTACCAGGGGTGGGAGTTCCCGCGAGCAGTACTTC
CATTRGGSSREQYF
>-|TRBV4-2|TRBJ1-1|-|16
TGTGCCAGCAGCCTGGAAACACCTTACGAGGGAACTGAAGCTTTCTTT
CASSLETPYEGTEAFF
>-|TRBV2|TRBJ1-4|-|13
TGTGCCAGCAGTGCAGGTCCAAATGAAAAACTGTTTTTT
CASSAGPNEKLFF
>few|TRBV4-1|TRBJ2-2|-|13
TGCGCCAGCAGCCAGAGAGACACCGGGGAGCTGTTTTTT
CASSQRDTGELFF
>-|TRBV2|TRBJ2-1|-|15
TGTGCCAGCAGACGACCGGGACTTAAGTACAATGAGCAGTTCTTC
CASRRPGLKYNEQFF
>few|TRBV7-8|TRBJ2-3|TRBD2|15
TGTGCCAGCAGCTTACAACTAGCGGGCACAGATACGCAGTATTTT
CASSLQLAGTDTQYF
>few|TRBV6-8|TRBJ1-1|-|14
TGTGCCAGCCGAACCCGACAGTTGAACACTGAAGCTTTCTTT
CASRTRQLNTEAFF
>few|TRBV28|TRBJ1-1|TRBD1|12
TGTGCCAGCAGGCAGGGGGAATACGGAGCTTTCTTT
CASRQGEYGAFF
>-|TRBV19|TRBJ1-1|TRBD1|17
TGTGCCAGTAGTATCCGAACAGACAGGGGTCCGAACACTGAAGCTTTCTTT
CASSIRTDRGPNTEAFF
>-|TRBV6-1|TRBJ2-1|-|13
TGTGCCAGCAGGGCAGGGGACTACAATGAGCAGTTCTTC
CASRAGDYNEQFF
>few|TRBV4-3|TRBJ2-3|-|13
TGCGCCAGCAGCCAAGATATAGGAGATACGCAGTATTTT
CASSQDIGDTQYF
>-|TRBV5-1|TRBJ1-1|TRBD1|17
TGCGCCAGCAGCTCACCTCAAGGGGGCAGGATGAACACTGAAGCTTTCTTT
CASSSPQGGRMNTEAFF
>-|TRBV7-2|TRBJ2-7|TRBD2|19
TGTGCCAGCAGCTTACGGTCAGGGCTAGCGGGAGGCTTCTCCTACGAGCAGTACTTC
CASSLRSGLAGGFSYEQYF
>few|TRBV5-5|TRBJ1-1|TRBD1|17
TGTGCCAGCAGCCGGGGACAGGGCGACGGAATGAACACTGAAGCTTTCTTT
CASSRGQGDGMNTEAFF
>-|TRBV12-3/TRBV12-4|TRBJ2-5|TRBD2|15
TGTGCCAGCAGTGCCGCGGCGGGAGGGGAAGAGACCCAGTACTTC
CASSAAAGGEETQYF
>-|TRBV19|TRBJ2-7|TRBD2|13
TGTGCCAGTAGTATCAGCGGGAGAAACGAGCAGTACTTC
CASSISGRNEQYF
>few|TRBV12-3/TRBV12-4|TRBJ2-1|TRBD2|17
TGTGCCAGCAGTACGAGGACTAGCGCCAGCTCCTACAATGAGCAGTTCTTC
CASSTRTSASSYNEQFF
>-|TRBV25-1|TRBJ2-1|TRBD2|15
TGTGCCAGCAGTGACCCCGGGAGGGTGGGCAATGAGCAGTTCTTC
CASSDPGRVGNEQFF
>-|TRBV6-1|TRBJ1-3|-|14
TGTGCCAGCAGTGATCGGACAAAGGAATGGTCCATATATTTT
CASSDRTKEWSIYF
>many|TRBV7-2|TRBJ2-3|TRBD1|16
TGTGCCAGCAGCTTAGCACTCGACAGGGGCACAGATACGCAGTATTTT
CASSLALDRGTDTQYF
>-|TRBV18|TRBJ2-1|-|14
TGTGCCAGCTCACCACCGAGACTCACTAATGAGCAGTTCTTC
CASSPPRLTNEQFF
>-|TRBV19|TRBJ1-2|TRBD1|16
TGTGCCAGTAGTTGGGAGGGGGCCCCAGAGGACTATGGCTACACCTTC
CASSWEGAPEDYGYTF